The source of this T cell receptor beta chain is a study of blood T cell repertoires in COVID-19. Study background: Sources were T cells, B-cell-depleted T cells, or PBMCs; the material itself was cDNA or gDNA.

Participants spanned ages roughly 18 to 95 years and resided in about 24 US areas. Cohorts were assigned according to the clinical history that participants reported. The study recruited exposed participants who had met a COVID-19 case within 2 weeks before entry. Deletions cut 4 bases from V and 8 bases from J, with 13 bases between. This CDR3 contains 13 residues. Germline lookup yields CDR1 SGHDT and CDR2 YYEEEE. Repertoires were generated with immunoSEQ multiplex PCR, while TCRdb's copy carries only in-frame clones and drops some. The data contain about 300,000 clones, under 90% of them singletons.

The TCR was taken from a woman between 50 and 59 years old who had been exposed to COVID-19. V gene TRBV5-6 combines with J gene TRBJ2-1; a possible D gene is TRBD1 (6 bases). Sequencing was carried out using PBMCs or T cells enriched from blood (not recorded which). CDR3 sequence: CASSPKRTDEQFF. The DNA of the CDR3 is TGTGCCAGCAGCCCTAAGCGGACAGATGAGCAGTTCTTC.